Here is one TCR beta chain with its context. Its antigen is not known. Only in-frame clones appear in the TCRdb table, and some are missing; sequencing was by immunoSEQ multiplex PCR. The sample lists under 90,000 clones, 80% to 85% occurring once. The V gene's germline CDR1 is SQVTM and CDR2 ANQGSEA. CDR3 size: 11 residues. The ends were cut back, 5 bases at V and 1 base at J, with 5 bases in the middle. This record belongs to a study of OX40 agonist ivuxolimab in advanced cancers. As for the study in general: Ivuxolimab, an antibody that agonizes OX40 (CD134), was administered to the patients. The study reported partial responses in three patients: one hepatocellular carcinoma, two cutaneous melanoma.

Broader study findings: CD8+ T cells showed, on average, more clonal expansion than CD4+ cells. At doses 0.1 to 3.0 mg/kg, CD4+ and CD8+ clones expanded.

The chain combines TRBV29-1 with TRBJ1-1, with no clear D. This sequence originates from an adult with an advanced solid tumor such as melanoma, head and neck, liver or kidney cancer. The sequencing used CD4+ or CD8+ T cells sorted from blood, collected in a trial of the OX40 agonist ivuxolimab. For the CDR3, the DNA is TGCAGCGTTACGACGAACACTGAAGCTTTCTTT. It translates to CSVTTNTEAFF. Together with reference TRBV29-1 and TRBJ1-1, the CDR3 gives the full variable domain: SAVISQKPSRDICQRGTSLTIQCQVDSQVTMMFWYRQQPGQSLTLIATANQGSEATYESGFVIDKFPISRPNLTFSTLTVSNMSPEDSSIYLCSVTTNTEAFFGQGTRLTVV.